This is a list of T cell receptor beta chains from one sample in a study of CD8 T cells in Susac syndrome. Each CDR3 protein gets one entry after TCRdb re-called the immunoSEQ multiplex PCR reads with MiXCR. The sample holds under 250,000 distinct CDR3 sequences, 90% to 95% seen once. The sample comprised CD4+ T cells from PBMCs. The receptors here all came from a human donor with multiple sclerosis. The CDR3 runs from the conserved cysteine through the conserved F or W. The D gene is left open where the match is weak. Clone size appears in some rows only: once, few, many, or a class for an expanded clone.

cdr3_length j_call clone_size v_call d_call cdr3_nt cdr3_aa
14 TRBJ1-2 NA TRBV28 NA TGTGCCAGCAGCTCCCCGGGCGGGCTCTATGGCTACACCTTC CASSSPGGLYGYTF
14 TRBJ1-6 NA TRBV3-1 TRBD1 TGTGCCAGCAGCCAGACAGGGGACAATTCACCCCTCCACTTT CASSQTGDNSPLHF
13 TRBJ2-3 NA TRBV29-1 NA TGCAGCGTGGGGGGAAGGGGAACAGATACGCAGTATTTT CSVGGRGTDTQYF
15 TRBJ1-2 NA TRBV9 NA TGTGCCAGCAGCGCCGGTACAGGGCCCAGCTATGGCTACACCTTC CASSAGTGPSYGYTF
11 TRBJ2-5 NA TRBV5-1 NA TGCGCCAGCTCCAAAGGAGAGACCCAGTACTTC CASSKGETQYF
14 TRBJ1-2 NA TRBV27 NA TGTGCCAGCAGTCCCCGCGGAGGAGACTATGGCTACACCTTC CASSPRGGDYGYTF
14 TRBJ2-5 NA TRBV4-1 TRBD1 TGCGCCAGCAGCCAGAACAGGGGGCTGGAGACCCAGTACTTC CASSQNRGLETQYF
15 TRBJ2-1 NA TRBV27 TRBD1 TGTGCCAGCACCTCACTAGGGACAGCCCACAGAGAGCAGTTCTTC CASTSLGTAHREQFF
14 TRBJ1-4 NA TRBV6-6 TRBD1 TGTGCCAGCAGTAAACAGGGGGCGAATGAAAAACTGTTTTTT CASSKQGANEKLFF
15 TRBJ1-1 NA TRBV12-3/TRBV12-4 NA TGTGCCAGCAGGAGGATCTTCGAAATCAGCACTGAAGCTTTCTTT CASRRIFEISTEAFF
14 TRBJ1-2 NA TRBV19 TRBD1 TGTGCCACTGAGGACAGGGGGAGGAGATATGGCTACACCTTC CATEDRGRRYGYTF
15 TRBJ2-2 NA TRBV2 TRBD2 TGTGCCAGCAGCGCACTAGCGGGAGCTACCGGGGAGCTGTTTTTT CASSALAGATGELFF
16 TRBJ2-5 NA TRBV7-2 TRBD2 TGTGCCAGCAGCTTAGCGAGCGGGGGGGGTCAAGAGACCCAGTACTTC CASSLASGGGQETQYF
12 TRBJ2-3 NA TRBV20-1 NA TGCAGTGCTCCACTAGCAACAGATACGCAGTATTTT CSAPLATDTQYF
13 TRBJ2-5 NA TRBV5-1 NA TGCGCCAGCAGCAAGACACCTCAAGAGACCCAGTACTTC CASSKTPQETQYF
14 TRBJ2-3 NA TRBV5-1 TRBD1 TGCGCCAGCAGCTTTTCCAGGGGGAAAGATACGCAGTATTTT CASSFSRGKDTQYF
14 TRBJ2-7 NA TRBV20-1 NA TGCAGTGCTAGAGATCGTACCAGGGGCTACGAGCAGTACTTC CSARDRTRGYEQYF
15 TRBJ1-2 NA TRBV7-3 TRBD1 TGTGCCAGCAGCTCAATGGGACAGATCAACTATGGCTACACCTTC CASSSMGQINYGYTF
14 TRBJ2-1 NA TRBV6-1 NA TGTGCCAGCACCTCCGGGCCCCATTCGAGGGAGCAGTTCTTC CASTSGPHSREQFF
14 TRBJ1-5 NA TRBV4-1 NA TGCGCCAGCAGCCGGCCCAACGGGGGTCAGCCCCAGCATTTT CASSRPNGGQPQHF
16 TRBJ1-5 NA TRBV20-1 NA TGCAGTGCTAGAGATAGGGGGTTGGGGGGCAATCAGCCCCAGCATTTT CSARDRGLGGNQPQHF
16 TRBJ1-5 NA TRBV4-1 TRBD1 TGCGCCAGCAGCCAAGAATGGACAGGTATGAATCAGCCCCAGCATTTT CASSQEWTGMNQPQHF
18 TRBJ2-2 NA TRBV10-3 TRBD2 TGTGCCATCAGTGAGGCCGCCCCGGGACTAGCGGGCACCGGGGAGCTGTTTTTT CAISEAAPGLAGTGELFF
16 TRBJ2-1 NA TRBV7-9 TRBD2 TGTGCCAGCAGCCCCTGGGGCGGGACTAACCACAATGAGCAGTTCTTC CASSPWGGTNHNEQFF
15 TRBJ2-1 once TRBV12-3/TRBV12-4 TRBD1 TGTGCCAGCAGTTTACTTCTCTCCCAGGGGGCTGAGCAGTTCTTC CASSLLLSQGAEQFF
15 TRBJ2-3 NA TRBV7-9 TRBD2 TGTGCCAGCAGCCCCGGACTAGCGGCCCTTGATACGCAGTATTTT CASSPGLAALDTQYF
12 TRBJ1-2 NA TRBV7-2 NA TGTGCCAGCGGCAGGGAAAACTATGGCTACACCTTC CASGRENYGYTF
14 TRBJ2-5 NA TRBV11-1 NA TGTGCCAGCAGCCACGGATATCAAGGGGAGACCCAGTACTTC CASSHGYQGETQYF
16 TRBJ2-2 NA TRBV6-5 TRBD2 TGTGCCAGCAGTAACCCTAGCGGGGTTAACACCGGGGAGCTGTTTTTT CASSNPSGVNTGELFF
16 TRBJ2-1 NA TRBV7-8 TRBD2 TGTGCCAGCAGCTCTGGGCGGGGGAGCTCCTACAATGAGCAGTTCTTC CASSSGRGSSYNEQFF
11 TRBJ2-4 NA TRBV9 NA TGTGCCAGGGAGGGGTTAAACATTCAGTACTTC CAREGLNIQYF
13 TRBJ2-7 NA TRBV27 NA TGTGCCAGCAGTTTAGGGCAATGGAACGAGCAGTACTTC CASSLGQWNEQYF
14 TRBJ2-6 once TRBV5-1 NA TGCGCCAGCACGCAGAGCTCTGGGGCCAACGTCCTGACTTTC CASTQSSGANVLTF
16 TRBJ1-1 NA TRBV6-6 NA TGTGCCAGCACTATGGGGGTCGGGGGGCTCGACACTGAAGCTTTCTTT CASTMGVGGLDTEAFF
18 TRBJ2-5 NA TRBV14 NA TGTGCCAGCAGCCGCCCGACACCTTTTCTAGTTGGTCCAGAGACCCAGTACTTC CASSRPTPFLVGPETQYF
15 TRBJ2-1 NA TRBV4-2 TRBD1 TGTGCCAGCACCATGGACAGGGCGGCGAACAATGAGCAGTTCTTC CASTMDRAANNEQFF
14 TRBJ1-1 NA TRBV14 NA TGTGCCAGCAGCCAAGAACTCAGGGTGACTGAAGCTTTCTTT CASSQELRVTEAFF
14 TRBJ2-5 NA TRBV19 NA TGTGCCAGTAGTATAGGGGGCAGTCAAGAGACCCAGTACTTC CASSIGGSQETQYF
19 TRBJ2-3 NA TRBV5-4 NA TGTGCCAGCAGCTCGATTTTCGACCCCATACGTGGTGGGACAGATACGCAGTATTTT CASSSIFDPIRGGTDTQYF
15 TRBJ1-3 NA TRBV27 NA TGTGCCAGCAGTTTAGTTCCCGGGGCTGGAAACACCATATATTTT CASSLVPGAGNTIYF
13 TRBJ2-1 NA TRBV24-1 NA TGTGCCACCATGGGCCGGGCTACTAATGAGCAGTTCTTC CATMGRATNEQFF
16 TRBJ2-2 NA TRBV9 TRBD1 TGTGCCAGCAGCGGGGACAGGGGGTGGAACACCGGGGAGCTGTTTTTT CASSGDRGWNTGELFF
15 TRBJ1-4 once TRBV12-3/TRBV12-4 NA TGTGCCAGCTCGTTTGGGGGACCAACTAATGAAAAACTGTTTTTT CASSFGGPTNEKLFF
15 TRBJ2-5 NA TRBV7-9 NA TGTGCCAGCAGCTTAGAGGGCAGGGAATGGGAGACCCAGTACTTC CASSLEGREWETQYF
13 TRBJ2-2 NA TRBV29-1 NA TGCAGCGTTGAACCGGGTGGCACCGGGGAGCTGTTTTTT CSVEPGGTGELFF